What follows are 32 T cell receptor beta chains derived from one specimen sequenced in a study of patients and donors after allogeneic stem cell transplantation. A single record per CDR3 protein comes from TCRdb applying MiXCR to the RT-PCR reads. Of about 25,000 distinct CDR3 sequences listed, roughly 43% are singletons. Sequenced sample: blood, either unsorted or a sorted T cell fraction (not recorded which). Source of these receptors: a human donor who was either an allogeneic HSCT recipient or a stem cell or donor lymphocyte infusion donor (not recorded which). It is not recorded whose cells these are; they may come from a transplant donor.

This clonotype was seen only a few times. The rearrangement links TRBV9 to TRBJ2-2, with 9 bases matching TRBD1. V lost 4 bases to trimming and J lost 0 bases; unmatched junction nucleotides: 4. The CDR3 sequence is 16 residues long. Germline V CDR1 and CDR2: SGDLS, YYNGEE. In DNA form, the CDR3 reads TGTGCCAGCAGCTTGGGACAGGGACCGAACACCGGGGAGCTGTTTTTT. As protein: CASSLGQGPNTGELFF.

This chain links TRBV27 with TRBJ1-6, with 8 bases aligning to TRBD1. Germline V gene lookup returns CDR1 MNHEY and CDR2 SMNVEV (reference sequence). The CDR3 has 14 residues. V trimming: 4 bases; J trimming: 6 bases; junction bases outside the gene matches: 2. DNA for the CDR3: TGTGCCAGCAGTTCAGGGGGCGTTAATTCACCCCTCCACTTT. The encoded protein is CASSSGGVNSPLHF.

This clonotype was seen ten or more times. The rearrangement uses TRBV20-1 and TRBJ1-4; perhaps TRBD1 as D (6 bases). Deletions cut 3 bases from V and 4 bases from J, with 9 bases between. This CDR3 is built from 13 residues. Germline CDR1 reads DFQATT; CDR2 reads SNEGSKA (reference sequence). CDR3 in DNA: TGCAGTGCTAGCGGCAGGGGTAATGAAAAACTGTTTTTT. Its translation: CSASGRGNEKLFF.

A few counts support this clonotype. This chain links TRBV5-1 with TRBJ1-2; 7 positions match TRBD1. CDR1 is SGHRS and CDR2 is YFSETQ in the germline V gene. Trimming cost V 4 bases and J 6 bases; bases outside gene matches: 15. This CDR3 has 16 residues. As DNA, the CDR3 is TGCGCCAGCAGCCGAGGGGGCTACAATAACGCGGATGGCTACACCTTC. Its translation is CASSRGGYNNADGYTF.

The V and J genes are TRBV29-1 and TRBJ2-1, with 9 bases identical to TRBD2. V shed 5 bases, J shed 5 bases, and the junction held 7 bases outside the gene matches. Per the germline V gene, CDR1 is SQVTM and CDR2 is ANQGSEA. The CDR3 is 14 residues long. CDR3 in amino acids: CSVSASGINNEQFF. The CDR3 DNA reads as TGCAGCGTTTCGGCTAGCGGGATCAACAATGAGCAGTTCTTC.

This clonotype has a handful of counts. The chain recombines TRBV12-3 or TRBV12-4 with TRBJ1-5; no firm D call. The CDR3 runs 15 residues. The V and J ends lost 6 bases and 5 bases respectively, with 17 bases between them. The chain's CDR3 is CASSPRRMGDQPQHF. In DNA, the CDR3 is TGTGCCAGCAGCCCCCGTCGGATGGGAGATCAGCCCCAGCATTTT.

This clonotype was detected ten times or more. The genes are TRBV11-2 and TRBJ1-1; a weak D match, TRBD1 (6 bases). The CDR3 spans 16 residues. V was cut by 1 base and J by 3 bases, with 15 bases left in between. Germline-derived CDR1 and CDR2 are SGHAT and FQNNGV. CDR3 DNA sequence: TGTGCCAGCAGCTTAGGAGTGGGGGCCACACACACTGAAGCTTTCTTT. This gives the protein CASSLGVGATHTEAFF.

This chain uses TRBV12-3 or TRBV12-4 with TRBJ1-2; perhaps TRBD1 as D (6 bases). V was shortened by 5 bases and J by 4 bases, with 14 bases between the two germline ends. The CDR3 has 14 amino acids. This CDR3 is CASSPRGQGYGYTF. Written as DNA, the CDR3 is TGTGCCAGCAGTCCCAGGGGCCAGGGCTATGGCTACACCTTC.

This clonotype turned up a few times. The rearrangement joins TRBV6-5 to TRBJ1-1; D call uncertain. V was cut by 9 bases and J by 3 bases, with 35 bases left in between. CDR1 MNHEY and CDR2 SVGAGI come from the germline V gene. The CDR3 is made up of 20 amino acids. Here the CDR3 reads CARRSEVGPRAPGSDTEAFF. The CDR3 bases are TGTGCCAGACGATCAGAGGTCGGGCCACGTGCCCCCGGGAGCGACACTGAAGCTTTCTTT.

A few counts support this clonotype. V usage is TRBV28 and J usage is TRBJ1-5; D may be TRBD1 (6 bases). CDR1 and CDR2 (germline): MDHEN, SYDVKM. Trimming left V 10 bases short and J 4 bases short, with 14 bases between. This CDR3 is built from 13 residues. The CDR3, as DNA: TGTGCCACCAAACAGGGAGAGAATCAGCCCCAGCATTTT. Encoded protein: CATKQGENQPQHF. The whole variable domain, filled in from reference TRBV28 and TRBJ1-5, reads DVKVTQSSRYLVKRTGEKVFLECVQDMDHENMFWYRQDPGLGLRLIYFSYDVKMKEKGDIPEGYSVSREKKERFSLILESASTNQTSMYLCATKQGENQPQHFGDGTRLSIL.

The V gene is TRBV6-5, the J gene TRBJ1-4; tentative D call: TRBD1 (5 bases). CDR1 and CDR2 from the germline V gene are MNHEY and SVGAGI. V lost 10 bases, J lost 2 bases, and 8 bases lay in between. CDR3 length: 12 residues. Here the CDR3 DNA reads TGTGCCACCGGGGGGACTAATGAAAAACTGTTTTTT. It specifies CATGGTNEKLFF.

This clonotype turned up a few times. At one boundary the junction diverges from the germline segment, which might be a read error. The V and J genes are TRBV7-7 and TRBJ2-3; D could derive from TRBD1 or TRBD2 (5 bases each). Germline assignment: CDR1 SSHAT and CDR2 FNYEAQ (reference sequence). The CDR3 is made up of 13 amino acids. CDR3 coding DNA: TGTGCTAGCAGTTCGGGGCCGACGGATACGCAGTATTTT. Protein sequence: CASSSGPTDTQYF.

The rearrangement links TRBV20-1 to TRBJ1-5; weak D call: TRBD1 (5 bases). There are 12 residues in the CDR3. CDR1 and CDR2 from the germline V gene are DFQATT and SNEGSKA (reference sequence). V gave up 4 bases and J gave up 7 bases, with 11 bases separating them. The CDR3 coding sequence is TGCAGTGCTAACGGGGGAGGGCAGCCCCAGCATTTT. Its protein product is CSANGGGQPQHF.

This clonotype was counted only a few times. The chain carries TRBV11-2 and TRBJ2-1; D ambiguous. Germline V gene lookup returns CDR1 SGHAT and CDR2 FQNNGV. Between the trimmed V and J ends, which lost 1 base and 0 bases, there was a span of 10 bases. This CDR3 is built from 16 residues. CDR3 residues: CASSLGVGSSYNEQFF. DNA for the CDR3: TGTGCCAGCAGCTTAGGGGTCGGCAGCTCCTACAATGAGCAGTTCTTC.

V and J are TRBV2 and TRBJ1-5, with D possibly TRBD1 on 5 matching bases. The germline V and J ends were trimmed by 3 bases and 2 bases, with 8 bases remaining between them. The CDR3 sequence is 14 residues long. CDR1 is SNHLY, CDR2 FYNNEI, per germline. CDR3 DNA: TGTGCCAGCAGTGATCGGGGCGGCAATCAGCCCCAGCATTTT. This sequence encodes CASSDRGGNQPQHF.

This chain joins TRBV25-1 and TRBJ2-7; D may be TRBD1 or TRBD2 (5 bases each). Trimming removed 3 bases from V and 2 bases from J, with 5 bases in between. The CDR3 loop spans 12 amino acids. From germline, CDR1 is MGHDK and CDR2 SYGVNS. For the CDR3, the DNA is TGTGCCAGCAGTGAGGGGGCCTACGAGCAGTACTTC. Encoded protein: CASSEGAYEQYF.

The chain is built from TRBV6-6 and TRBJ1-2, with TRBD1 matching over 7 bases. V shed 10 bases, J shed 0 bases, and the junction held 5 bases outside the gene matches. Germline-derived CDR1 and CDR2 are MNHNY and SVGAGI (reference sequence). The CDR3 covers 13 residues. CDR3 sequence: CATRQGPNYGYTF. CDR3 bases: TGTGCCACCAGACAGGGCCCTAACTATGGCTACACCTTC.

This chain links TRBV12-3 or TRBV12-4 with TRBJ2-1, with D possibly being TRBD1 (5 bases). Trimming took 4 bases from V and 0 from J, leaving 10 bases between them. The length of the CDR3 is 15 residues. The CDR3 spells CASSSTGSSYNEQFF. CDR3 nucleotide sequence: TGTGCCAGCAGTTCAACAGGAAGCTCCTACAATGAGCAGTTCTTC.

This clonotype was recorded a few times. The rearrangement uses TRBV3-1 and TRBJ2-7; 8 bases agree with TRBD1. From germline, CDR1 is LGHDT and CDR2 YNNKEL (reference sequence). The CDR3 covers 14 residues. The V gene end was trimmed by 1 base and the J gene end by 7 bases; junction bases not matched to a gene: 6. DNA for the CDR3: TGTGCCAGCAGCCAAGCACACAGGGGGAGGGAGCAGTACTTC. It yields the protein CASSQAHRGREQYF.

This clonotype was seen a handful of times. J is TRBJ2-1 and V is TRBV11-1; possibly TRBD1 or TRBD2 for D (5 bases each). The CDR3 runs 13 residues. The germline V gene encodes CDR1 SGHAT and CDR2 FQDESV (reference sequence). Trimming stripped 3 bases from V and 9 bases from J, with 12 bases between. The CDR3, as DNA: TGTGCCAGCAGCTTCTGGGGACGGAGTGAGCAGTTCTTC. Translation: CASSFWGRSEQFF.

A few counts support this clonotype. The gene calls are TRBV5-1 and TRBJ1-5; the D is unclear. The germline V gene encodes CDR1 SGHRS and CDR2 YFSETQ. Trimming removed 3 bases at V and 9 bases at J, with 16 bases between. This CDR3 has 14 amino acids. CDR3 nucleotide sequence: TGCGCCAGCAGCTCCGGGATTCTAGAGGGGCCCCAGCATTTT. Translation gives CASSSGILEGPQHF.

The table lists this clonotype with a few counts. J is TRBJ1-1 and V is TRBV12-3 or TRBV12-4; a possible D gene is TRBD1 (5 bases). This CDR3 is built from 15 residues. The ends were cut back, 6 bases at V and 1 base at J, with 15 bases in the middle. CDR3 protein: CASSFVMTENTEAFF. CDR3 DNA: TGTGCCAGCAGCTTCGTAATGACAGAGAACACTGAAGCTTTCTTT.

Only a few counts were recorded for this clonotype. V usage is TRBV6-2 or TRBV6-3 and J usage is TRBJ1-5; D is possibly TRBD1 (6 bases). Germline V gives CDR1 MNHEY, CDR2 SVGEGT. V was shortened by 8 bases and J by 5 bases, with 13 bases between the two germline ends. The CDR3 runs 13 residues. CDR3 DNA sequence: TGTGCCAGCCTGAGGGACATATATCAGCCCCAGCATTTT. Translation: CASLRDIYQPQHF.

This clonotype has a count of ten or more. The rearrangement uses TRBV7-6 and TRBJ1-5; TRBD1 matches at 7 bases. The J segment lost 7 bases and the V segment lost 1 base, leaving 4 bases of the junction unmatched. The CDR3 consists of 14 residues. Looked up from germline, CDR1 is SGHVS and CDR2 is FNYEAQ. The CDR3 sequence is CASSLGAGGQPQHF. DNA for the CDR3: TGTGCCAGCAGCTTAGGGGCAGGGGGACAGCCCCAGCATTTT.

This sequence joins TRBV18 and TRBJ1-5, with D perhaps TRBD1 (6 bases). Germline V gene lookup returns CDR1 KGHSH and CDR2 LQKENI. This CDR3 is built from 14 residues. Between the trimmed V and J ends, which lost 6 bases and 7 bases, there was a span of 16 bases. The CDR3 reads CASSPRGRGQPQHF. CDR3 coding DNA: TGTGCCAGCTCTCCCAGGGGAAGGGGCCAGCCCCAGCATTTT.

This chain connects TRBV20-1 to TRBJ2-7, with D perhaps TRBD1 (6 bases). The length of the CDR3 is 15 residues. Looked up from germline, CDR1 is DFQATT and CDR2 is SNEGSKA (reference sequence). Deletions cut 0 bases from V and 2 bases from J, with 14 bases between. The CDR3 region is CSARDITGPPYEQYF. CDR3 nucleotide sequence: TGCAGTGCTAGAGATATTACAGGGCCCCCCTACGAGCAGTACTTC.

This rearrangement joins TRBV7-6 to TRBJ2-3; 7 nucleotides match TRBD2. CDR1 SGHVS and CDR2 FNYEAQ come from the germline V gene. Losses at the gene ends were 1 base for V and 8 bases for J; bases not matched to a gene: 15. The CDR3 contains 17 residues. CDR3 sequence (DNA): TGTGCCAGCAGCTTAGTCTTAGCGGGTGGGAGTCTGGGTACGCAGTATTTT. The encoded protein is CASSLVLAGGSLGTQYF.

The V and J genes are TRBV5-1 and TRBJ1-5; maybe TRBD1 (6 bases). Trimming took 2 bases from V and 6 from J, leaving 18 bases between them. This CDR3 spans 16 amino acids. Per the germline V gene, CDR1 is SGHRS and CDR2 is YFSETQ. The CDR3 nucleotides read TGCGCCAGCAGCTTAGAACCAGGGGAGAGGGGTCAGCCCCAGCATTTT. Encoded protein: CASSLEPGERGQPQHF.

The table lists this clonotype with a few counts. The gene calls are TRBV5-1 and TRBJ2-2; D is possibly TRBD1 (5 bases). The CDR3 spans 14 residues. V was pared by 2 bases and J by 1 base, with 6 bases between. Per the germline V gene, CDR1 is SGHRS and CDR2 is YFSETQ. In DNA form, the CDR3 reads TGCGCCAGCAGCTTCGGACAGAACACCGGGGAGCTGTTTTTT. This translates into CASSFGQNTGELFF.

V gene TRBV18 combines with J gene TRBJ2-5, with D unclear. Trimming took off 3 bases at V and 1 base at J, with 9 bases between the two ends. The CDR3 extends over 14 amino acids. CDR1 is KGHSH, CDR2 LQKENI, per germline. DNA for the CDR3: TGTGCCAGCTCACCCTACCCTCGCCAAGAGACCCAGTACTTC. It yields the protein CASSPYPRQETQYF.

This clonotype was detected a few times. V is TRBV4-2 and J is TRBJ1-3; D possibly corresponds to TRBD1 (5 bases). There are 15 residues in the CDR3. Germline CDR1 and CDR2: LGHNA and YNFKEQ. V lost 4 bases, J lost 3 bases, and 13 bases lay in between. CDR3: CASSPPRTYGNTIYF. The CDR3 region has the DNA TGTGCCAGCAGCCCGCCCCGGACATATGGAAACACCATATATTTT.

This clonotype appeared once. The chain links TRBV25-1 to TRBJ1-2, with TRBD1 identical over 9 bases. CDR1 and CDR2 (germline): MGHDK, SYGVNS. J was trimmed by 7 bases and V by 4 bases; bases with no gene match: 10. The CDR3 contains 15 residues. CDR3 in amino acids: CASSVSGTGYSGYTF. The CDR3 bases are TGTGCCAGCAGTGTTTCCGGGACAGGGTACAGTGGCTACACCTTC.